Sequencing of this TCR beta chain was carried out in a study of CD8 T cells in ankylosing spondylitis. Study conclusions and caveats: There was a TCR beta motif, made of fewer than 10 highly homologous variants, that appeared characteristic of ankylosing spondylitis blood. Enrichment of disease-linked clones was reportedly significant in matched ankylosing spondylitis synovial fluid. CD8+ by phenotype, disease-linked clones were relatively rare in peripheral blood. Certain motif variants had earlier been reported in reactive arthritis synovial fluid and blood.

Construction of TCR beta libraries was performed using quantitative 5'-RACE with molecular barcodes. TCRdb processed the 5' RACE reads anew with MiXCR; each CDR3 protein has one entry. The sample consists of about 450,000 distinct CDR3 sequences, more than 25% of them appearing once. CDR1 and CDR2 from the germline V gene are SSHAT and FNYEAQ (reference sequence). V was clipped by 3 bases and J by 4 bases; unmatched bases: 7. The CDR3 loop spans 16 amino acids. Turning to this clonotype: The target antigen is unknown.

The V gene is TRBV7-7, the J gene TRBJ2-2, with TRBD1 matching 8 bases. Sequences were obtained from blood, either unsorted or a sorted T cell fraction (not recorded which). The TCR originated in a male donor with ankylosing spondylitis. The CDR3 DNA sequence: TGTGCCAGCAGCTTTACGCAGGGGGCGTCCACCGGGGAGCTGTTTTTT. It translates to CASSFTQGASTGELFF.